This entry is about one T cell receptor (beta chain). Its antigen remains unidentified. The V segment lost 6 bases and the J segment 7 bases; nucleotides outside the gene matches: 9. Germline assignment: CDR1 SQVTM and CDR2 ANQGSEA. This CDR3 region has 14 residues. Researchers reported that TCR beta cDNA libraries carried unique molecular identifiers. Some 450,000 cDNA molecules were recovered from an input of roughly 0.85 to 10 million T cells. MiXCR, applied by TCRdb to the PCR reads, yields one record per CDR3 protein. Seen here are approximately 730,000 distinct CDR3 sequences, roughly 46% observed once, and the top ten hold roughly 5.2%. This record belongs to a study of post-analysis software for immune sequencing data. At the level of the study: Relapsing-remitting, secondary progressive and progressive-relapsing multiple sclerosis courses were included. Study-wide results and limits: Multiple sclerosis patients had significantly lower normalized Chao1 diversity than controls. About five TRBV segments, including TRBV5-6, TRBV5-1 and TRBV20-1, were more frequent in patients than controls.

The V call is TRBV29-1, the J call TRBJ2-1; 10 positions agree with TRBD1. The clonotype originates from a girl aged 5 to 17 with multiple sclerosis. Sequencing was done on a sample of blood. The CDR3 region has the DNA TGCAGCGTCCCCGGGACAGGGGTGGTTAATGAGCAGTTCTTC. Translating gives CSVPGTGVVNEQFF.